Presented here are 5 T cell receptor beta chains from one specimen sequenced in a study of prognosis after radiotherapy for stage I lung cancer. From genomic DNA, two-round multiplex PCR was used to amplify TCR beta CDR3. Round-one PCR had primers specific to each TRBV and TRBJ gene. One entry per CDR3 protein, called by TCRdb with MiXCR from the multiplex PCR reads. The data show under 35,000 distinct CDR3 sequences, 35% to 45% seen once. The sample in question was PBMCs, obtained before or after stereotactic body radiation therapy (not recorded which). These receptors were taken from a donor over 45 with non-small cell lung cancer.

This clonotype was recorded many times. The V gene is TRBV11-3, the J gene TRBJ2-5; TRBD2 matches at 12 bases. J gave up 5 bases and V 4 bases, and 2 bases lay outside the gene matches. The CDR3 extends over 14 amino acids. CDR1 SGHNT and CDR2 YENEEA come from the germline V gene. The CDR3 coding sequence is TGTGCCAGCAGCTCTGGGACTAGCGGGGAGACCCAGTACTTC. Protein product: CASSSGTSGETQYF.

This clonotype was detected ten times or more. The chain uses TRBV24-1 and TRBJ1-1, with D possibly being TRBD1 (5 bases). Trimming shortened V by 11 bases and J by 10 bases, and 22 bases separated the two germline ends. The germline gives CDR1 KGHDR, CDR2 SFDVKD. This CDR3 spans 13 amino acids. The CDR3 DNA follows: TGTGCCATCGCGCCCCGGACGGGGGACGGAGCTTTCTTT. Translating gives CAIAPRTGDGAFF.

This clonotype was seen at least ten times. Relative to the germline gene, one junction end is altered; a read error may explain this. The V call is TRBV6-1, the J call TRBJ1-1; a weak D match, TRBD1 (5 bases). CDR1 and CDR2 from the germline V gene are MNHNS and SASEGT. This CDR3 contains 14 residues. The CDR3 DNA follows: TGTGCCAGCAGAGATCTGGACAAGAACACTGAAGCTTCCTTT. It specifies CASRDLDKNTEASF.

This clonotype was counted ten times or more. The rearrangement links TRBV20-1 to TRBJ1-5; TRBD1 matches 7 bases. Per germline, CDR1 DFQATT and CDR2 SNEGSKA (reference sequence). The CDR3 consists of 15 residues. The trim removed 6 bases at V and 4 bases at J, leaving 12 bases unmatched. The CDR3 loop is CSARSTGLRNQPQHF. The CDR3 nucleotides are TGCAGTGCCCGATCGACAGGGCTACGGAATCAGCCCCAGCATTTT.

Regarding this clonotype: A much larger clone is a single base away; this may be a read error. This chain joins TRBV6-5 and TRBJ2-2, with D hard to call. The CDR3 covers 13 residues. Germline lookup yields CDR1 MNHEY and CDR2 SVGAGI. The CDR3 bases are TGTGCCATCAGTTACGTCATGGCCGGGGAGCTGTTTTTT. This codes for CAISYVMAGELFF.